This record covers a single TCR beta chain. These data originate in a study of a mutant IDH1 vaccine in newly diagnosed glioma. The method was immunoSEQ multiplex PCR; TCRdb's version includes in-frame clones alone and lacks a portion of them. The repertoire includes tens of thousands of clones, 83% of them detected once, and under 8% sits in the top ten. The CDR3 extends over 13 amino acids. Germline lookup yields CDR1 SNHLY and CDR2 FYNNEI. Deletions cut 7 bases from V and 2 bases from J, with 11 bases between. Time point noted: baseline, week 1 (first vaccination visit). Treatment reported: pre-vaccination baseline after standard-of-care therapy. There were new WHO grade 3 or 4 astrocytomas in the donors, and these were IDH1-mutant and ATRX-lost.

This receptor was identified in a woman between 50 and 59 years old with glioma. The chain has TRBV2 and TRBJ1-2; D is undetermined. The sample was PBMCs, taken from a glioma patient treated with radiotherapy, temozolomide or both. CDR3 bases: TGTGCCAGCACCCTGCGGCCGAACTATGGCTACACCTTC. This translates into CASTLRPNYGYTF.